This T cell receptor beta chain was retrieved from a study of response to subunit inactivated influenza vaccine. The germline CDR1 and CDR2 sequences are SEHNR and FQNEAQ (reference sequence). This CDR3 has 15 residues. The ends were cut back, 3 bases at V and 0 bases at J, with 8 bases in the middle. From the RT-PCR reads, TCRdb called clonotypes with MiXCR, one entry per CDR3 protein. This sample carries hundreds of thousands of distinct CDR3 sequences, roughly 14% of them seen once, and the ten largest clones take around 6.5%. The starting material was PBMCs from blood, obtained 14 to 15 days before vaccination. The TCR was taken from a man aged 50 or older who received an inactivated influenza vaccine. V is TRBV7-9 and J is TRBJ2-2; D remains ambiguous. The CDR3 reads CASSFRPANTGELFF. The CDR3 nucleotides are TGTGCCAGCAGCTTCCGGCCGGCGAACACCGGGGAGCTGTTTTTT.